Sequencing of this T cell receptor beta chain was carried out in a study of blood T cell repertoires in COVID-19. Turning to the study itself: Whether acute or convalescent, the COVID-19 samples came from the United States, Italy and Spain.

Clones were sequenced by immunoSEQ multiplex PCR, and TCRdb holds only the in-frame ones, with some missing. The sample lists fewer than 250,000 clones, 88% occurring once. V was clipped by 7 bases and J by 6 bases, with 13 bases between them. Germline assignment: CDR1 SQVTM and CDR2 ANQGSEA. This CDR3 is built from 11 residues. This chain uses TRBV29-1 with TRBJ2-7, with TRBD2 as a possible D gene (5 bases). This receptor was obtained from a woman aged 45 to 65 with acute COVID-19. The specimen sequenced was PBMCs or T cells enriched from blood (not recorded which). CDR3 nucleotides: TGCAGCGGGGCTAGCCTCTCCGAGCAGTACTTC. Its translation is CSGASLSEQYF.